The rows below give T cell receptor beta chains drawn from one sample of a study of blood T cell repertoires in COVID-19. The repertoire was sequenced with immunoSEQ multiplex PCR; TCRdb's copy has only in-frame clones and lacks some. The table shows more than 40,000 clones, with 86% occurring only once. The source material was PBMCs or T cells enriched from blood (not recorded which). The receptors come from a woman aged 45-60 years who had recovered from COVID-19. Each CDR3 is given with its conserved first and last residue. A D gene is named only where the DNA matches it firmly. The listing skips clone size in some rows; elsewhere it reads once, few, many or a size class.

v_gene: TRBV7-9; d_gene: NA; j_gene: TRBJ2-3; abundance: NA; CDR3aa: CASSLSGRPDTQYF; CDR3nt: TGTGCCAGCAGCCTATCAGGCCGGCCGGATACGCAGTATTTT
v_gene: TRBV28; d_gene: TRBD2; j_gene: TRBJ2-3; abundance: NA; CDR3aa: CASSLRGGTQYF; CDR3nt: TGTGCCAGCAGCCTTCGGGGGGGTACGCAGTATTTT
v_gene: TRBV14; d_gene: NA; j_gene: TRBJ2-1; abundance: NA; CDR3aa: CASSQLLPGLSNEQFF; CDR3nt: TGTGCCAGCAGCCAACTTTTACCGGGACTCTCTAATGAGCAGTTCTTC
v_gene: TRBV28; d_gene: NA; j_gene: TRBJ2-3; abundance: NA; CDR3aa: CASSFGGPADTQYF; CDR3nt: TGTGCCAGCAGTTTCGGGGGGCCCGCGGATACGCAGTATTTT
v_gene: TRBV18; d_gene: NA; j_gene: TRBJ1-4; abundance: NA; CDR3aa: CASSPGQNEKLFF; CDR3nt: TGTGCCAGCTCACCCGGACAGAATGAAAAACTGTTTTTT
v_gene: TRBV5-1; d_gene: TRBD1; j_gene: TRBJ1-4; abundance: NA; CDR3aa: CASRATGGNEKLFF; CDR3nt: TGCGCCAGCAGAGCGACAGGGGGCAACGAAAAACTGTTTTTT
v_gene: TRBV18; d_gene: NA; j_gene: TRBJ1-5; abundance: NA; CDR3aa: CASSPVYSNQPQHF; CDR3nt: TGTGCCAGCTCACCAGTTTATAGCAATCAGCCCCAGCATTTT
v_gene: TRBV4-2; d_gene: TRBD1; j_gene: TRBJ2-7; abundance: few; CDR3aa: CASSQGQGGEQYF; CDR3nt: TGTGCCAGCAGCCAAGGACAGGGGGGCGAGCAGTACTTC
v_gene: TRBV5-1; d_gene: TRBD2; j_gene: TRBJ2-2; abundance: NA; CDR3aa: CASSLASGGLANTGELFF; CDR3nt: TGCGCCAGCAGCTTGGCTAGCGGGGGGCTAGCGAACACCGGGGAGCTGTTTTTT
v_gene: TRBV24-1; d_gene: TRBD1; j_gene: TRBJ2-5; abundance: NA; CDR3aa: CATGQGDETQYF; CDR3nt: TGTGCCACCGGACAGGGAGACGAGACCCAGTACTTC
v_gene: TRBV6-1; d_gene: TRBD1; j_gene: TRBJ1-2; abundance: NA; CDR3aa: CASSEVRTGSGYTF; CDR3nt: TGTGCCAGCAGTGAAGTAAGGACAGGGAGCGGCTACACCTTC
v_gene: TRBV3-1/TRBV3-2; d_gene: NA; j_gene: TRBJ2-5; abundance: NA; CDR3aa: CASSQGAPPGSTTQYF; CDR3nt: TGTGCCAGCAGCCAAGGAGCCCCCCCCGGGTCCACGACCCAGTACTTC
v_gene: TRBV7-8; d_gene: TRBD1; j_gene: TRBJ2-5; abundance: NA; CDR3aa: CASSLTPTGIRETQYF; CDR3nt: TGTGCCAGCAGCTTAACCCCGACAGGGATACGGGAGACCCAGTACTTC
v_gene: TRBV29-1; d_gene: NA; j_gene: TRBJ1-1; abundance: NA; CDR3aa: CSVAGGRQTLNTEAFF; CDR3nt: TGCAGCGTTGCCGGAGGCAGACAAACCTTGAACACTGAAGCTTTCTTT
v_gene: TRBV15; d_gene: TRBD1; j_gene: TRBJ1-2; abundance: NA; CDR3aa: CATSRGGTAYGYTF; CDR3nt: TGTGCCACCAGCAGAGGCGGGACAGCCTATGGCTACACCTTC
v_gene: TRBV6-5; d_gene: TRBD1; j_gene: TRBJ1-2; abundance: NA; CDR3aa: CASRDRFHSSF; CDR3nt: TGTGCCAGCAGGGACAGGTTCCATTCGTCCTTC
v_gene: TRBV5-8; d_gene: TRBD1; j_gene: TRBJ1-1; abundance: NA; CDR3aa: CASSKGQSGAEAFF; CDR3nt: TGTGCCAGCAGCAAGGGACAGTCTGGCGCTGAAGCTTTCTTT
v_gene: TRBV5-1; d_gene: NA; j_gene: TRBJ2-1; abundance: NA; CDR3aa: CASSLGFGLPGNEQFF; CDR3nt: TGCGCCAGCAGCTTGGGGTTCGGACTTCCGGGCAATGAGCAGTTCTTC
v_gene: TRBV5-4; d_gene: NA; j_gene: TRBJ2-6; abundance: NA; CDR3aa: CASSLLVSGANVLTF; CDR3nt: TGTGCCAGCAGCTTGTTAGTCTCTGGGGCCAACGTCCTGACTTTC
v_gene: TRBV7-8; d_gene: TRBD1; j_gene: TRBJ2-5; abundance: NA; CDR3aa: CASSFRTGQETQYF; CDR3nt: TGTGCCAGCAGCTTCAGGACAGGACAAGAGACCCAGTACTTC
v_gene: TRBV7-9; d_gene: NA; j_gene: TRBJ2-7; abundance: NA; CDR3aa: CASSWGDPSSEQYF; CDR3nt: TGTGCCAGCAGCTGGGGGGACCCAAGTAGCGAGCAGTACTTC
v_gene: TRBV15; d_gene: TRBD1; j_gene: TRBJ2-3; abundance: NA; CDR3aa: CATSRERDSFDTDTQYF; CDR3nt: TGTGCCACCAGCAGAGAGAGGGACAGCTTCGACACAGATACGCAGTATTTT
v_gene: TRBV28; d_gene: NA; j_gene: TRBJ2-5; abundance: NA; CDR3aa: CASASGSASQETQYF; CDR3nt: TGTGCCAGCGCCTCCGGGTCGGCTTCTCAAGAGACCCAGTACTTC
v_gene: TRBV9; d_gene: TRBD1; j_gene: TRBJ2-7; abundance: NA; CDR3aa: CASSATGASYEQYF; CDR3nt: TGTGCCAGCAGCGCGACAGGGGCCTCCTACGAGCAGTACTTC
v_gene: TRBV12-5; d_gene: NA; j_gene: TRBJ2-3; abundance: NA; CDR3aa: CASGWAEGRGDTQYF; CDR3nt: TGTGCTAGTGGTTGGGCGGAGGGCCGGGGAGATACGCAGTATTTT
v_gene: TRBV6-5; d_gene: NA; j_gene: TRBJ1-2; abundance: NA; CDR3aa: CASTPMAPGGYGYTF; CDR3nt: TGTGCCAGCACCCCTATGGCCCCTGGAGGGTATGGCTACACCTTC
v_gene: TRBV28; d_gene: TRBD1; j_gene: TRBJ1-6; abundance: NA; CDR3aa: CASSPGTGGRGSPLHF; CDR3nt: TGTGCCAGCAGCCCCGGGACAGGAGGACGAGGATCACCCCTCCACTTT
v_gene: TRBV29-1; d_gene: TRBD2; j_gene: TRBJ2-1; abundance: NA; CDR3aa: CSVEASGRANNEQFF; CDR3nt: TGCAGCGTTGAGGCTAGCGGGAGGGCGAACAATGAGCAGTTCTTC
v_gene: TRBV19; d_gene: NA; j_gene: TRBJ1-2; abundance: NA; CDR3aa: CASSIIQGRGGGYTF; CDR3nt: TGTGCCAGTAGTATAATCCAGGGAAGGGGCGGAGGCTACACCTTC
v_gene: TRBV11-2; d_gene: NA; j_gene: TRBJ1-2; abundance: NA; CDR3aa: CASSLVPGWNYGYTF; CDR3nt: TGTGCCAGCAGCTTAGTTCCAGGGTGGAACTATGGCTACACCTTC
v_gene: TRBV28; d_gene: TRBD1; j_gene: TRBJ2-5; abundance: NA; CDR3aa: CASSLSSDRGQTQYF; CDR3nt: TGTGCCAGCAGTTTATCCTCGGACAGGGGGCAGACCCAGTACTTC
v_gene: TRBV3-1/TRBV3-2; d_gene: TRBD1; j_gene: TRBJ1-2; abundance: NA; CDR3aa: CASSQDVLRTGPYGYTF; CDR3nt: TGTGCCAGCAGCCAAGATGTCCTGCGGACAGGCCCGTATGGCTACACCTTC
v_gene: TRBV6-5; d_gene: NA; j_gene: TRBJ1-5; abundance: NA; CDR3aa: CASSRVGSNQPQHF; CDR3nt: TGTGCCAGCAGCCGGGTAGGTAGCAATCAGCCCCAGCATTTT
v_gene: TRBV9; d_gene: NA; j_gene: TRBJ2-7; abundance: once; CDR3aa: CASSAGHNQPYEQYF; CDR3nt: TGTGCCAGCAGCGCCGGACACAACCAGCCCTACGAGCAGTACTTC
v_gene: TRBV6-1; d_gene: TRBD2; j_gene: TRBJ2-3; abundance: once; CDR3aa: CASSENPSGGAGGTDTQYF; CDR3nt: TGTGCCAGCAGTGAAAATCCTAGCGGGGGGGCGGGTGGCACAGATACGCAGTATTTT
v_gene: TRBV28; d_gene: NA; j_gene: TRBJ1-5; abundance: once; CDR3aa: CASSQPGRGNQPQHF; CDR3nt: TGTGCCAGCAGCCAACCCGGCAGGGGCAATCAGCCCCAGCATTTT
v_gene: TRBV19; d_gene: NA; j_gene: TRBJ2-7; abundance: NA; CDR3aa: CASSSGTPGSYEQYF; CDR3nt: TGTGCCAGTAGCTCCGGGACACCGGGCTCCTACGAGCAGTACTTC
v_gene: TRBV7-2; d_gene: NA; j_gene: TRBJ2-2; abundance: NA; CDR3aa: CASRMQGQNTGELFF; CDR3nt: TGTGCCAGCAGAATGCAGGGGCAGAACACCGGGGAGCTGTTTTTT
v_gene: TRBV3-1/TRBV3-2; d_gene: NA; j_gene: TRBJ1-1; abundance: few; CDR3aa: CASSLEPGGTTEAFF; CDR3nt: TGTGCCAGCAGCCTCGAACCCGGGGGAACCACTGAAGCTTTCTTT
v_gene: TRBV5-4; d_gene: TRBD1; j_gene: TRBJ1-1; abundance: NA; CDR3aa: CASSWTGANTEAFF; CDR3nt: TGTGCCAGCAGCTGGACAGGGGCTAACACTGAAGCTTTCTTT
v_gene: TRBV18; d_gene: NA; j_gene: TRBJ1-6; abundance: NA; CDR3aa: CASSPIDRSNNSPLHF; CDR3nt: TGTGCCAGCTCACCTATCGACAGATCAAATAATTCACCCCTCCACTTT
v_gene: TRBV18; d_gene: NA; j_gene: TRBJ1-1; abundance: NA; CDR3aa: CASSAAAKNTEAFF; CDR3nt: TGTGCCAGCTCAGCCGCGGCAAAGAACACTGAAGCTTTCTTT
v_gene: TRBV12-3/TRBV12-4; d_gene: TRBD1; j_gene: TRBJ1-2; abundance: NA; CDR3aa: CASTQGQGDGYTF; CDR3nt: TGTGCCAGCACCCAAGGACAGGGGGATGGCTACACCTTC
v_gene: TRBV2; d_gene: NA; j_gene: TRBJ1-4; abundance: NA; CDR3aa: CASSEGLQGQGKLFF; CDR3nt: TGTGCCAGCAGTGAAGGTCTGCAGGGTCAAGGGAAACTGTTTTTT